Below, 30 T cell receptor beta chains from the same sample are listed, as sequenced in a study of T cell repertoires in cytomegalovirus infection. Via MiXCR, TCRdb re-called the reads, giving one row per CDR3 protein. The sample includes around 280,000 distinct CDR3 sequences, roughly 13% of them seen just once. Sequencing was done on a sample of PBMCs. These receptor sequences come from a human donor in good health (CMV status not recorded). Some clones in this sample may be carry-over from other donors' samples.

Points on this clonotype: The junction and the germline gene differ at one end; a read error may be behind it. The rearrangement joins TRBV7-3 to TRBJ2-5; D call uncertain. The germline gives CDR1 SGHTA, CDR2 FQGTGA. This CDR3 spans 14 amino acids. The CDR3: CASSLVLGQGTQYF. The CDR3 bases are TGTGCCAGCAGCTTAGTATTAGGTCAAGGGACCCAGTACTTC.

The sample holds a few counts of this clonotype. The J gene is TRBJ1-2, the V gene TRBV4-1, with D unresolved. Deletions cut 1 base from V and 6 bases from J, with 15 bases between. There are 15 residues in the CDR3. Germline loops: CDR1 MGHRA, CDR2 YSYEKL. The CDR3 here is CASSQVRTPGDGYTF. DNA for the CDR3: TGCGCCAGCAGCCAAGTAAGGACCCCGGGTGATGGCTACACCTTC.

This clonotype was detected many times. One end of the junction varies from germline; a read error may be responsible. This chain uses TRBV7-7 with TRBJ2-5; D may match TRBD1 or TRBD2 (5 bases each). Germline CDR1 SSHAT, CDR2 FNYEAQ (reference sequence). CDR3 size: 14 residues. The CDR3 DNA reads as TGTGCTAGCAGCTTCTCTAGGGGAGAAGAGACCCAGTACTTC. It yields the protein CASSFSRGEETQYF.

This clonotype has more than one count but fewer than ten. The CDR3 DNA sequence: TGTGCCAGCGCCCGCCGGGAGTCGAGCTGGCAGCCCCAGCATTTT. It specifies CASARRESSWQPQHF. The chain has TRBV28 and TRBJ1-5; D ambiguous. Per the germline V gene, CDR1 is MDHEN and CDR2 is SYDVKM. CDR3 length equals 15 residues. The V end lost 8 bases, the J end lost 7 bases, and 21 bases lay between the germline ends. The full variable domain, completed using reference TRBV28 and TRBJ1-5, is DVKVTQSSRYLVKRTGEKVFLECVQDMDHENMFWYRQDPGLGLRLIYFSYDVKMKEKGDIPEGYSVSREKKERFSLILESASTNQTSMYLCASARRESSWQPQHFGDGTRLSIL.

This clonotype was seen only a few times. Written as DNA, the CDR3 is TGCGCCAGCAGCCCACGGACAGGGAGAACCTACAATGAGCAGTTCTTC. Translated: CASSPRTGRTYNEQFF. The chain joins TRBV4-1 to TRBJ2-1; 8 nucleotides line up with TRBD1. Trimming at V came to 4 bases and at J to 2 bases, leaving 7 bases not matched to a gene. Germline V CDR1 and CDR2: MGHRA, YSYEKL. The CDR3 consists of 16 residues.

The genes are TRBV20-1 and TRBJ1-3; unclear D gene. The germline CDR1 and CDR2 sequences are DFQATT and SNEGSKA (reference sequence). The CDR3 is 15 amino acids. With 0 bases removed from V and 4 bases from J, the gap between germline ends came to 13 bases. In DNA, the CDR3 is TGCAGTGCTAGAGACCGAAACGACCTCGGAAACACCATATATTTT. As protein: CSARDRNDLGNTIYF.

There are many counts of this clonotype. The V gene is TRBV28, the J gene TRBJ1-3, with D hard to call. Germline V gives CDR1 MDHEN, CDR2 SYDVKM. V dropped 2 bases and J dropped 2 bases, with 10 bases sitting between them. The CDR3 sequence is 15 residues long. CDR3 bases: TGTGCCAGCAGTTTAGAGGAGGGTCCTGGAAACACCATATATTTT. It specifies CASSLEEGPGNTIYF.

The chain uses TRBV2 and TRBJ2-2; 12 bases align to TRBD2. The CDR3 is 18 residues long. The J segment lost 2 bases and the V segment lost 1 base, leaving 5 bases of the junction unmatched. CDR1 SNHLY and CDR2 FYNNEI come from the germline V gene. CDR3 bases: TGTGCCAGCAGTGAAGTAAGACTAGCGGGAGTAAACACCGGGGAGCTGTTTTTT. This translates into CASSEVRLAGVNTGELFF.

This clonotype was observed at least ten times. The rearrangement links TRBV14 to TRBJ2-3, with a tentative D call TRBD2 (6 bases). Germline-derived CDR1 and CDR2 are SGHDN and FVKESK. CDR3 size: 15 residues. V dropped 6 bases and J dropped 4 bases, with 17 bases sitting between them. As DNA, the CDR3 is TGTGCCAGCAGTCGCGGCGGCGGGGTGGCAGATACGCAGTATTTT. Protein sequence: CASSRGGGVADTQYF.

The chain is built from TRBV12-3 or TRBV12-4 and TRBJ1-2; the D is unclear. V lost 3 bases and J 14 bases, leaving 10 bases between the germline ends. The CDR3 has 10 residues. In nucleotides, the CDR3 is TGTGCCAGCAGTTTCGCGGCTATAACCTTC. It codes for CASSFAAITF.

The table lists this clonotype with many counts. This rearrangement joins TRBV7-2 to TRBJ2-2; 9 bases are shared with TRBD2. The length of the CDR3 is 15 residues. Unmatched junction bases numbered 1, after V lost 5 bases and J lost 0 bases. CDR1 SGHTA and CDR2 FQGNSA come from the germline V gene. The CDR3 DNA is TGTGCCAGCAGCCGCGGGGGGGCGAACACCGGGGAGCTGTTTTTT. Its translation: CASSRGGANTGELFF.

This clonotype was seen ten or more times. CDR3 region: CASSTDRGLYNEQFF. The CDR3 DNA reads as TGTGCCAGCAGCACGGACAGGGGGCTTTACAATGAGCAGTTCTTC. This sequence joins TRBV7-2 and TRBJ2-1; 11 bases match TRBD1. The ends lost 5 bases at V and 4 bases at J; junction bases unmatched: 4. The V gene's germline CDR1 is SGHTA and CDR2 FQGNSA. CDR3 length equals 15 residues.

This clonotype was counted many times. The chain is built from TRBV11-2 and TRBJ1-1; D remains ambiguous. CDR1 is SGHAT and CDR2 is FQNNGV in the germline V gene. The V end was cut by 5 bases, the J end by 0 bases, with 10 bases between. The CDR3 is made up of 14 amino acids. The chain's CDR3 is CASSPGRMNTEAFF. CDR3 sequence (DNA): TGTGCCAGCAGCCCCGGACGGATGAACACTGAAGCTTTCTTT.

On this clonotype itself: A much larger clonotype is one base distant, so this may be a read error. J is TRBJ2-1 and V is TRBV11-2, with D perhaps matching TRBD1 or TRBD2 (5 bases each). V gave up 3 bases and J gave up 3 bases, with 15 bases separating them. Germline CDR1 SGHAT, CDR2 FQNNGV. The CDR3 runs 16 residues. This chain's CDR3 is CASSFGVGDLYNEQFF. CDR3 sequence (DNA): TGTGCCAGCAGCTTCGGAGTGGGGGACCTCTACAATGAGCAGTTCTTC. Supplemented by reference TRBV11-2 and TRBJ2-1, the full variable domain reads EAGVAQSPRYKIIEKRQSVAFWCNPISGHATLYWYQQILGQGPKLLIQFQNNGVVDDSQLPKDRFSAERLKGVDSTLKIQPAKLEDSAVYLCASSFGVGDLYNEQFFGPGTRLTVL.

This clonotype was picked up many times. V usage is TRBV5-5 and J usage is TRBJ2-7; TRBD1 matches at 7 bases. The CDR3 runs 15 residues. Germline V CDR1 and CDR2: SGHKS, YYEKEE (reference sequence). Trimming cost V 4 bases and J 5 bases; bases outside gene matches: 12. DNA of the CDR3: TGTGCCAGCAGCGGACTGACAGGGATAGGCAACGAGCAGTACTTC. The encoded protein is CASSGLTGIGNEQYF.

This clonotype was seen repeatedly, ten times or more. The chain couples TRBV7-6 to TRBJ2-3; a weak D match, TRBD2 (6 bases). V dropped 8 bases and J dropped 1 base, with 10 bases sitting between them. The CDR3 is 13 amino acids. Germline CDR1 and CDR2: SGHVS and FNYEAQ. The CDR3 spells CASDGGGTDTQYF. The CDR3 bases are TGTGCCAGCGATGGCGGGGGCACAGATACGCAGTATTTT.

The chain recombines TRBV6-5 with TRBJ1-1, with D uncertain. The CDR3 loop spans 13 amino acids. Germline V gives CDR1 MNHEY, CDR2 SVGAGI. Trimming shortened V by 10 bases and J by 3 bases, and 15 bases separated the two germline ends. The CDR3 DNA reads as TGTGCCACCAGAGGGCCAAGGGACACTGAAGCTTTCTTT. Translation gives CATRGPRDTEAFF.

This clonotype came up a few times. The gene calls are TRBV18 and TRBJ1-5, with D unresolved. CDR1 KGHSH and CDR2 LQKENI come from the germline V gene. The CDR3 spans 14 residues. With 8 bases removed from V and 2 bases from J, the gap between germline ends came to 13 bases. The CDR3 sequence is CASGRSGGNQPQHF. CDR3 DNA: TGTGCCAGCGGGAGGTCTGGCGGCAATCAGCCCCAGCATTTT.

In its sample, this clonotype was seen a few times. The chain employs TRBV6-5 and TRBJ2-7; D gene ambiguous. The CDR3 sequence is 13 residues long. V gave up 2 bases and J gave up 0 bases, with 5 bases separating them. The germline V gene has CDR1 MNHEY and CDR2 SVGAGI. The DNA for the CDR3 is TGTGCCAGCAGTTACGCATTCTCCTACGAGCAGTACTTC. Translating it yields CASSYAFSYEQYF.

At least ten counts were recorded for this clonotype. The chain links TRBV10-3 to TRBJ2-2, with D possibly TRBD1 on 6 matching bases. The germline CDR1 and CDR2 sequences are ENHRY and SYGVKD. The ends were cut back, 4 bases at V and 2 bases at J, with 17 bases in the middle. The CDR3 runs 17 residues. The DNA for the CDR3 is TGTGCCATCAGTGGAAACAGGGTTTCCACTAACACCGGGGAGCTGTTTTTT. Its protein is CAISGNRVSTNTGELFF.

This clonotype turned up a few times. The chain is built from TRBV14 and TRBJ1-5, with D uncertain. The CDR3 loop spans 13 amino acids. Trimming took 2 bases from V and 2 from J, leaving 4 bases between them. Germline V gene lookup returns CDR1 SGHDN and CDR2 FVKESK. The CDR3 nucleotides are TGTGCCAGCAGCCAATTTCGCAATCAGCCCCAGCATTTT. Translation: CASSQFRNQPQHF. Drawing the rest from reference TRBV14 and TRBJ1-5, the complete variable domain is EAGVTQFPSHSVIEKGQTVTLRCDPISGHDNLYWYRRVMGKEIKFLLHFVKESKQDESGMPNNRFLAERTGGTYSTLKVQPAELEDSGVYFCASSQFRNQPQHFGDGTRLSIL.

This clonotype has a count of ten or more. The CDR3 loop is CASSLAWQRDTEAFF. CDR3 coding DNA: TGTGCCAGCAGCTTAGCGTGGCAGCGGGACACTGAAGCTTTCTTT. V usage is TRBV7-2 and J usage is TRBJ1-1; unclear D gene. V was shortened by 0 bases and J by 3 bases, with 11 bases between the two germline ends. Germline CDR1 reads SGHTA; CDR2 reads FQGNSA. The CDR3 is made up of 15 amino acids.

This clonotype was seen a handful of times. This chain links TRBV5-6 with TRBJ1-6; perhaps TRBD1 as D (5 bases). Trimming removed 4 bases at V and 1 base at J, with 12 bases between. The CDR3 length is 16 residues. Germline V gene data show CDR1 as SGHDT and CDR2 as YYEEEE. As DNA, the CDR3 is TGTGCCAGCAGCCGGAGCACAGGTTCCTATAATTCACCCCTCCACTTT. Translating gives CASSRSTGSYNSPLHF.

The chain combines TRBV23-1 with TRBJ2-1; TRBD1 matches 9 bases. TRBV23-1 is an ORF for which the function is uncertain. With V trimmed by 8 bases and J by 7 bases, 9 bases remained unmatched. The CDR3 is 14 residues long. The CDR3 DNA reads TGCGCCAGCGGGGGGGGACAGGGAAAGAATGAGCAGTTCTTC. Translating gives CASGGGQGKNEQFF.

This clonotype showed up just a few times. This rearrangement joins TRBV29-1 to TRBJ2-1, with 7 bases fitting TRBD2. Losses at the gene ends were 7 bases for V and 3 bases for J; bases not matched to a gene: 6. The CDR3 is 13 amino acids. The germline V gene encodes CDR1 SQVTM and CDR2 ANQGSEA. CDR3 sequence: CSAGTTNYNEQFF. The DNA for the CDR3 is TGCAGCGCCGGGACTACCAACTACAATGAGCAGTTCTTC.

The V and J genes are TRBV20-1 and TRBJ2-2; 10 bases match TRBD2. CDR1 is DFQATT and CDR2 is SNEGSKA in the germline V gene (reference sequence). The junction had 7 bases not matched to a gene; V was cut back by 3 bases and J by 3 bases. The length of the CDR3 is 16 residues. CDR3 sequence (DNA): TGCAGTGCTAGGGGACTAGCGAGGGAGTACACCGGGGAGCTGTTTTTT. It yields the protein CSARGLAREYTGELFF.

This clonotype appeared many times. The V gene is TRBV7-6, the J gene TRBJ2-7; D possibly uses TRBD1 or TRBD2 (5 bases each). Trimming took 2 bases from V and 5 from J, leaving 13 bases between them. The CDR3 contains 14 residues. CDR1 SGHVS and CDR2 FNYEAQ come from the germline V gene. CDR3 nucleotides: TGTGCCAGCAGCTTAAGCGACATGGGGGACGAGCAGTACTTC. Translation: CASSLSDMGDEQYF. Together with reference TRBV7-6 and TRBJ2-7, the CDR3 gives the full variable domain: GAGVSQSPRYKVTKRGQDVALRCDPISGHVSLYWYRQALGQGPEFLTYFNYEAQQDKSGLPNDRFSAERPEGSISTLTIQRTEQRDSAMYRCASSLSDMGDEQYFGPGTRLTVT.

This clonotype occurred many times. This chain uses TRBV7-9 with TRBJ2-3, with 10 bases aligning to TRBD2. Looked up from germline, CDR1 is SEHNR and CDR2 is FQNEAQ (reference sequence). The CDR3 length is 15 residues. V lost 5 bases, J lost 5 bases, and 7 bases stayed unmatched. The CDR3 region has the DNA TGTGCCAGCAGCATAAGCGGGGGGGCCGTAGATACGCAGTATTTT. Amino acid sequence: CASSISGGAVDTQYF. The full variable domain, completed using reference TRBV7-9 and TRBJ2-3, is DTGVSQNPRHKITKRGQNVTFRCDPISEHNRLYWYRQTLGQGPEFLTYFQNEAQLEKSRLLSDRFSAERPKGSFSTLEIQRTEQGDSAMYLCASSISGGAVDTQYFGPGTRLTVL.

At least ten counts were recorded for this clonotype. The chain uses TRBV14 and TRBJ2-7; 7 bases are shared with TRBD1. Trimming at V came to 1 base and at J to 2 bases, leaving 8 bases not matched to a gene. Germline-derived CDR1 and CDR2 are SGHDN and FVKESK. This CDR3 is 16 amino acids long. CDR3 residues: CASSQARDSRPYEQYF. The CDR3 coding sequence is TGTGCCAGCAGCCAAGCCCGGGACAGTCGACCCTACGAGCAGTACTTC. Complete variable domain (other parts from reference TRBV14 and TRBJ2-7): EAGVTQFPSHSVIEKGQTVTLRCDPISGHDNLYWYRRVMGKEIKFLLHFVKESKQDESGMPNNRFLAERTGGTYSTLKVQPAELEDSGVYFCASSQARDSRPYEQYFGPGTRLTVT.

Here the CDR3 reads CASNSGITEAFF. The CDR3 bases are TGTGCCAGTAATTCAGGGATCACTGAAGCTTTCTTT. The chain recombines TRBV19 with TRBJ1-1, with a tentative D call TRBD1 (5 bases). CDR1 is LNHDA, CDR2 SQIVND, per germline (reference sequence). CDR3 size: 12 residues. V dropped 7 bases and J dropped 4 bases, with 10 bases sitting between them.